The TCR beta chain described here comes from a study of T-cell memory formation after mild COVID-19. This clonotype was detected a few times. Via MiXCR, TCRdb re-called the 5' RACE reads, giving one row per CDR3 protein. The sample carries 450,000 to 650,000 distinct CDR3 sequences, roughly 18% recorded once. V shed 0 bases, J shed 6 bases, and the junction held 12 bases outside the gene matches. The CDR3 consists of 16 residues. Germline CDR1 is SGHDT and CDR2 is YYEEEE. The chain is built from TRBV5-6 and TRBJ2-7, with 7 bases aligning to TRBD1. The receptor comes from an adult woman who had mild COVID-19 (a few samples of this study predate the infection). Cell type and time point are not known. The material sequenced was PBMCs or a T cell subset sorted from them (not recorded which). The CDR3: CASSLVMGQPTGEQYF. The DNA for the CDR3 is TGTGCCAGCAGCTTGGTCATGGGACAGCCGACTGGCGAGCAGTACTTC.